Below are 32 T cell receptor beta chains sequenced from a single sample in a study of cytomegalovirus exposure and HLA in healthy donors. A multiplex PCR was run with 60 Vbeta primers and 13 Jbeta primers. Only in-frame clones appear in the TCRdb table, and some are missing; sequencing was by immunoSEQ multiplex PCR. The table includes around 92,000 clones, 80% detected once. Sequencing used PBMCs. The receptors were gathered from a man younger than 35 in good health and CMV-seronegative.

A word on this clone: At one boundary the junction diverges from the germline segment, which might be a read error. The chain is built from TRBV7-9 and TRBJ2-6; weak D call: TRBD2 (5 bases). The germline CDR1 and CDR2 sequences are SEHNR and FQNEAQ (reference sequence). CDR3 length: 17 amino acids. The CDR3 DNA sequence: TGTTCCAGCAGCTTAGTGGGAGAGACGACTGGGGCCAACGTCCTGACTTTC. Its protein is CSSSLVGETTGANVLTF.

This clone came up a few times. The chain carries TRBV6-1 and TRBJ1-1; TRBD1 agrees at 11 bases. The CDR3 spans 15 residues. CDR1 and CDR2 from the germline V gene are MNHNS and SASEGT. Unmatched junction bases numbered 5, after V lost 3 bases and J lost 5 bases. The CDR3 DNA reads TGTGCCAGCAGTGAGGACAGGGGGCGAGTTACTGAAGCTTTCTTT. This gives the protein CASSEDRGRVTEAFF.

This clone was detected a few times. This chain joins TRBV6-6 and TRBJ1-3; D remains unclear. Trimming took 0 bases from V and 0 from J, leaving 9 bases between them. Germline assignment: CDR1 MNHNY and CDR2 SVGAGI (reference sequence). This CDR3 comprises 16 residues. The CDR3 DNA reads TGTGCCAGCAGTTACTCGCCCTACTCCTCTGGAAACACCATATATTTT. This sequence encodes CASSYSPYSSGNTIYF.

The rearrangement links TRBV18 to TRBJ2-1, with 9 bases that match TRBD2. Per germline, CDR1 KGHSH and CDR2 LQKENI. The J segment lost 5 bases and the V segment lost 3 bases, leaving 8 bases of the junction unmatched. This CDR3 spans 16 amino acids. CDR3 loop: CASSPLGRGGNNEQFF. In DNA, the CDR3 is TGTGCCAGCTCACCTCTCGGGCGGGGGGGCAACAATGAGCAGTTCTTC.

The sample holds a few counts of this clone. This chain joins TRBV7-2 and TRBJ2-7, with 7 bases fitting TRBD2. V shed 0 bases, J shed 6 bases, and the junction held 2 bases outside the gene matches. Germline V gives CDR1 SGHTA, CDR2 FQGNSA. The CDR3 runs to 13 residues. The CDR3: CASSLAGGGEQYF. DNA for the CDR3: TGTGCCAGCAGCTTAGCGGGGGGGGGCGAGCAGTACTTC.

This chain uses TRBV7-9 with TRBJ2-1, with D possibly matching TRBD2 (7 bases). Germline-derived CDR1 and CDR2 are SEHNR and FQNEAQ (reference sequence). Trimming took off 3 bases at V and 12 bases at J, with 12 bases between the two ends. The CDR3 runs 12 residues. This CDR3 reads CASSFQGGGQFF. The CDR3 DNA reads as TGTGCCAGCAGCTTTCAGGGAGGGGGGCAGTTCTTC.

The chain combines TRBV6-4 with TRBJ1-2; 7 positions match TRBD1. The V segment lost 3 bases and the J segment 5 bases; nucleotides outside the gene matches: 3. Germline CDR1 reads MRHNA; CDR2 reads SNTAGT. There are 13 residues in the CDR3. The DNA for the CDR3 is TGTGCCAGCAGTGAGACAGGGACGTATGGCTACACCTTC. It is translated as CASSETGTYGYTF.

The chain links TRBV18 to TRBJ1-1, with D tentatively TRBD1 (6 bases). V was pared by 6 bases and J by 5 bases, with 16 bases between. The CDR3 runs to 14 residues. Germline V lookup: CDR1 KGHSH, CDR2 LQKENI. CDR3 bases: TGTGCCAGCTCCGTCGGGGGGGCTGAAACTGAAGCTTTCTTT. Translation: CASSVGGAETEAFF. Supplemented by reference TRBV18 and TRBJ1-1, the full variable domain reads NAGVMQNPRHLVRRRGQEARLRCSPMKGHSHVYWYRQLPEEGLKFMVYLQKENIIDESGMPKERFSAEFPKEGPSILRIQQVVRGDSAAYFCASSVGGAETEAFFGQGTRLTVV.

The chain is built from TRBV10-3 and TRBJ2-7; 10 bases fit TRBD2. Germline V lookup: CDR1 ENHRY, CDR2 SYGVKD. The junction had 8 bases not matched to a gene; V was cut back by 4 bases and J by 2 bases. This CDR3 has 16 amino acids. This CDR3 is CAISVATSGETYEQYF. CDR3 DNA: TGTGCCATCAGTGTTGCCACTAGCGGGGAAACCTACGAGCAGTACTTC.

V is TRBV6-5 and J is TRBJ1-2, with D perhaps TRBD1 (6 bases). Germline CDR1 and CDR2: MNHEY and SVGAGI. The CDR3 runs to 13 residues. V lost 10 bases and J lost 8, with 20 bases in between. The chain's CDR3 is CATQGVRGRGYTF. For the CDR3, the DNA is TGTGCCACCCAAGGGGTGAGGGGGAGAGGCTACACCTTC.

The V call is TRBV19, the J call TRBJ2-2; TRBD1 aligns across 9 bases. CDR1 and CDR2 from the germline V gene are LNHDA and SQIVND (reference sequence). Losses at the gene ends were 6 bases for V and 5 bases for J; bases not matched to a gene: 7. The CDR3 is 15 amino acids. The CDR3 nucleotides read TGTGCCAGTAGGCTCGGGACAGGGAGAACCGGGGAGCTGTTTTTT. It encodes CASRLGTGRTGELFF.

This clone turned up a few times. This CDR3 reads CASTAGTEAFF. The DNA of the CDR3 is TGTGCCAGCACGGCGGGCACTGAAGCTTTCTTT. The chain has TRBV6-6 and TRBJ1-1; D remains unclear. Germline V gene sequence: CDR1 MNHNY, CDR2 SVGAGI (reference sequence). V was pared by 7 bases and J by 4 bases, with 7 bases between. The CDR3 covers 11 residues.

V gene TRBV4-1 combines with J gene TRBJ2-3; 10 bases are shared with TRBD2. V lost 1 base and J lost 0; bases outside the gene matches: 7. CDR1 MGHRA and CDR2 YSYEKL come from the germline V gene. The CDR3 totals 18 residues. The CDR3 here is CASSQGGQLAGSTDTQYF. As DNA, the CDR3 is TGCGCCAGCAGCCAAGGAGGTCAACTAGCGGGGAGCACAGATACGCAGTATTTT.

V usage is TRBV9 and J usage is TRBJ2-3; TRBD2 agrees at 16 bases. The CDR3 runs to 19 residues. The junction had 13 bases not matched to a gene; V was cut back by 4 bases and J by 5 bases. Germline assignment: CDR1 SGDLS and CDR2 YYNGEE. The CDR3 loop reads CASSPGTSGGVGGRDTQYF. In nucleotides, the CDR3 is TGTGCCAGCAGCCCTGGGACTAGCGGGGGGGTTGGGGGGCGAGATACGCAGTATTTT.

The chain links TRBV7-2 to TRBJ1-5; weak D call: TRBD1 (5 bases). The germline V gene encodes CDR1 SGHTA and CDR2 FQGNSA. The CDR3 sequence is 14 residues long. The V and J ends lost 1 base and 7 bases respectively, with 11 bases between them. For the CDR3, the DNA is TGTGCCAGCAGCTTAGAGGGGTTTGGCCAGCCCCAGCATTTT. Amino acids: CASSLEGFGQPQHF.

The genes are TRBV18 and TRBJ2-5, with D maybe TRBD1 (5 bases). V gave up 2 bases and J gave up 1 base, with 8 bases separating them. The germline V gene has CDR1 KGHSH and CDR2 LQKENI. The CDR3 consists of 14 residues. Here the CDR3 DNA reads TGTGCCAGCTCACCAACAGGCCTCCAAGAGACCCAGTACTTC. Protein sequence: CASSPTGLQETQYF.

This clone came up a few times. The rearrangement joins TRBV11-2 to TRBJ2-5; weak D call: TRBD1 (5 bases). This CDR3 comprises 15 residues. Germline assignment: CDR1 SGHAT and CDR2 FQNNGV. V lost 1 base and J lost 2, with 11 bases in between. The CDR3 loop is CASSLVSTVQETQYF. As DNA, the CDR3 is TGTGCCAGCAGCTTAGTATCGACAGTTCAAGAGACCCAGTACTTC.

The CDR3 is CASSLGRVNTEAFF. CDR3 nucleotide sequence: TGTGCCAGCAGTTTGGGCAGGGTGAACACTGAAGCTTTCTTT. The chain has TRBV6-1 and TRBJ1-1; D may be TRBD1 (5 bases). Per the germline V gene, CDR1 is MNHNS and CDR2 is SASEGT. The V and J ends lost 5 bases and 0 bases respectively, with 10 bases between them. CDR3 length equals 14 residues.

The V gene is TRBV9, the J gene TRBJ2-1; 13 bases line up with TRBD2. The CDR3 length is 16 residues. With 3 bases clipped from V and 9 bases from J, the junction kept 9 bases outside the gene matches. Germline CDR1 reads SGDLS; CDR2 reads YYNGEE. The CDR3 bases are TGTGCCAGCAGCGCCGGACTAGCGGGGGCCTTAGGTGAGCAGTTCTTC. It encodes CASSAGLAGALGEQFF. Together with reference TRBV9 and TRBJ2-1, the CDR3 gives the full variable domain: DSGVTQTPKHLITATGQRVTLRCSPRSGDLSVYWYQQSLDQGLQFLIQYYNGEERAKGNILERFSAQQFPDLHSELNLSSLELGDSALYFCASSAGLAGALGEQFFGPGTRLTVL.

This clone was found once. CDR3 nucleotides: TGTGCCAGCTCACCACTTACAGGTGACGATACGCAGTATTTT. Residues: CASSPLTGDDTQYF. The rearrangement links TRBV18 to TRBJ2-3, with a weak D call TRBD1 (5 bases). Trimming pared 1 base from V and 6 bases from J, leaving 11 bases between. Germline V CDR1 and CDR2: KGHSH, LQKENI. The CDR3 spans 14 residues.

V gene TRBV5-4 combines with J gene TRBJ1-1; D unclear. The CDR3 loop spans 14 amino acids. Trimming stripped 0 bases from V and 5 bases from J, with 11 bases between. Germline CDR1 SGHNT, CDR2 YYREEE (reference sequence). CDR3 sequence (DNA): TGTGCCAGCAGCTTGGTGCCCCTAAGTACTGAAGCTTTCTTT. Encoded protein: CASSLVPLSTEAFF.

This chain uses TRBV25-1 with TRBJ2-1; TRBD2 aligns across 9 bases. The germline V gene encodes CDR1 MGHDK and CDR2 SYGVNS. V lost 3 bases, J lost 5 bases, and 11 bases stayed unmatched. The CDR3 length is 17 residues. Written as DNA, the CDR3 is TGTGCCAGCAGTGAGACCCCGGCTAGCGGGGCGAACAATGAGCAGTTCTTC. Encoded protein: CASSETPASGANNEQFF. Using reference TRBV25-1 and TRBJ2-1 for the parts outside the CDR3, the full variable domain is EADIYQTPRYLVIGTGKKITLECSQTMGHDKMYWYQQDPGMELHLIHYSYGVNSTEKGDLSSESTVSRIRTEHFPLTLESARPSHTSQYLCASSETPASGANNEQFFGPGTRLTVL.

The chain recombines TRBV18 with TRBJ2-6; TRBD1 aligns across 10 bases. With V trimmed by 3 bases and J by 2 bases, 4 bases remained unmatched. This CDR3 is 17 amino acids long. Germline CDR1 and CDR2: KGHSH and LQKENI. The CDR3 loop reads CASSPGQGNAGANVLTF. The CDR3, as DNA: TGTGCCAGCTCACCGGGACAGGGGAACGCTGGGGCCAACGTCCTGACTTTC.

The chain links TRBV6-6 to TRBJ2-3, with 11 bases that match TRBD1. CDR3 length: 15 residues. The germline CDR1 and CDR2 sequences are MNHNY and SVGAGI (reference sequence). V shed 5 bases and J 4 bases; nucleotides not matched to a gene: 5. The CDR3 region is CASSPKGQGADTQYF. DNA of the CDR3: TGTGCCAGCAGTCCCAAGGGACAGGGGGCAGATACGCAGTATTTT.

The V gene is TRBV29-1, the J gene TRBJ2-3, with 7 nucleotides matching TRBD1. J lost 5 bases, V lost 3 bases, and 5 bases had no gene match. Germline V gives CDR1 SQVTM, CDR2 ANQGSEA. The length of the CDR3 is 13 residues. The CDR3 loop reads CSVDKAGGDTQYF. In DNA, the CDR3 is TGCAGCGTTGATAAGGCAGGGGGAGATACGCAGTATTTT.

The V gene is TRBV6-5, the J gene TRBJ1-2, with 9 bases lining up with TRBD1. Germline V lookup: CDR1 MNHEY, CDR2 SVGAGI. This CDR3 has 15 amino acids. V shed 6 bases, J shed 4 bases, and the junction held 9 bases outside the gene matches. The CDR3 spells CASSKQGQGIYGYTF. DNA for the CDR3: TGTGCCAGCAGCAAGCAAGGACAGGGGATCTATGGCTACACCTTC.

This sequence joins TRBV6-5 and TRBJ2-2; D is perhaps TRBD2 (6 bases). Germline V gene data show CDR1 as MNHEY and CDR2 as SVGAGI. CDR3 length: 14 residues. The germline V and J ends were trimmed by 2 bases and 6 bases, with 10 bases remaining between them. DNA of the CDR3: TGTGCCAGCAGTTACGCGTCGGGGGCCGGGGAGCTGTTTTTT. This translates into CASSYASGAGELFF.

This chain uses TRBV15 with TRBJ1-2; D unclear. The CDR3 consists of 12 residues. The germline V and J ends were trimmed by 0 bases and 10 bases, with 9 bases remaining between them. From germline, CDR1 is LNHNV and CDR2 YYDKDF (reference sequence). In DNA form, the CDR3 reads TGTGCCACCAGCAGAGATCACGGGGACTACACCTTC. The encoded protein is CATSRDHGDYTF.

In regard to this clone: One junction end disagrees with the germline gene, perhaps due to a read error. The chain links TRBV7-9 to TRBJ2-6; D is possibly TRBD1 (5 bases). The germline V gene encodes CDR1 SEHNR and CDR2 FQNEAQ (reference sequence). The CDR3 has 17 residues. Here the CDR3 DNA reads TGTTCCAGCAGCCGGCAGGGTTTCCCCTCTGGGGCCAACGTCCTGACTTTC. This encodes CSSSRQGFPSGANVLTF.

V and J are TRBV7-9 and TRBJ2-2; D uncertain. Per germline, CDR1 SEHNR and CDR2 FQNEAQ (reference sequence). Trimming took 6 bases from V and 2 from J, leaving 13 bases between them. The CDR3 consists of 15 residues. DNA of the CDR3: TGTGCCAGCAGGCAGGATGACCATAACACCGGGGAGCTGTTTTTT. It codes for CASRQDDHNTGELFF.

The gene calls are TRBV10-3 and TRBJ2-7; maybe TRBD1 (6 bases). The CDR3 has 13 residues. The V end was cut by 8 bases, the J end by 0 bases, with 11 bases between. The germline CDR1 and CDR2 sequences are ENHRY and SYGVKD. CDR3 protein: CAIAGVSSYEQYF. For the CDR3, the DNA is TGTGCCATCGCAGGGGTCAGCTCCTACGAGCAGTACTTC.

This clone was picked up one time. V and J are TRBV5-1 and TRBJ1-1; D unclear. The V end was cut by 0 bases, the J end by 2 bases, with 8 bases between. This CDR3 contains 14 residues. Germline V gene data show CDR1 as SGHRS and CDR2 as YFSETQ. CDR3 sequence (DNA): TGCGCCAGCAGCTTGGAATCTTATAACACTGAAGCTTTCTTT. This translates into CASSLESYNTEAFF.